This T cell receptor beta chain was retrieved from a study of tissue T cells after allogeneic stem cell transplantation. Unmatched junction bases numbered 12, after V lost 4 bases and J lost 7 bases. The CDR3 consists of 16 residues. From germline, CDR1 is SGHDT and CDR2 YYEEEE. Sequencing of TCRbeta CDR3 at survey depth gave sequences and template counts. This table comes from immunoSEQ multiplex PCR, and its TCRdb copy is limited to in-frame clones, with some not included. The sample includes some 24,000 clones, less than 85% of them seen just once. This TCR derives from a female donor over 55 with lung cancer. The V and J genes are TRBV5-6 and TRBJ2-1, with 9 bases matching TRBD1. The sequencing used tissue from the ileum, collected at autopsy. The DNA of the CDR3 is TGTGCCAGCAGCCTCCCGGGACAGGGACGGGATAATGAGCAGTTCTTC. It encodes CASSLPGQGRDNEQFF.